This T cell receptor (beta chain) was captured by sequencing in a study of shared clonotypes between healthy human individuals. General study points: Having only a few donors restricted how much genetic and exposure-history diversity was captured.

Donors, healthy HIV-negative adults, lacked recent acute infections or vaccinations. A note on this clone: Its antigen is unknown.

The length of the CDR3 is 13 residues. Here immunoSEQ multiplex PCR was the method, and the copy in TCRdb shows in-frame clones only, minus some. The sample lists about 2 million clones; roughly 95% were seen once. The chain joins TRBV12-2 to TRBJ1-6; TRBD1, as called in the table, went unchecked against the DNA. TRBV12-2 is termed a pseudogene. This sequence originates from a man younger than 35 in good health. The sequencing sample was made of naive CD4+ T cells sorted from blood. Subset here: CD45RA+ positively selected. Here the CDR3 DNA reads TGTGCAAGTCGCTTGAGACCAAACAGGGGAGTCCCCTTT. This sequence encodes CASRLRPNRGVPF.